This T cell receptor (beta chain) was profiled in a study of T cell repertoires in ileal Crohn's disease. Study context: Operated complications were stricturing disease (roughly 61%) and penetrating disease (approximately 39%).

Germline V gene data show CDR1 as MNHEY and CDR2 as SVGAGI. V was pared by 0 bases and J by 6 bases, with 8 bases between. The CDR3 covers 13 residues. With regard to this clone: Its antigen is unknown.

Patients were adults with ileal or ileocolonic Crohn's disease needing resection. Each sample's TCRB immunosequencing used five hundred nanograms of biopsy DNA. Produced via immunoSEQ multiplex PCR; TCRdb's table is partial and in-frame only. The data hold roughly 7,000 clones, with around 92% observed a single time. Findings and limits, study-wide: Endoscopic recurrence occurred in every patient whose clonality exceeded 26.8%.

This TCR came from an adult with Crohn's disease. Sequencing input: ileal tissue. The genes are TRBV6-5 and TRBJ1-1, with D maybe TRBD1 (5 bases). The CDR3, as DNA: TGTGCCAGCAGTTACTCGAAGGGGCCTGAAGCTTTCTTT. Protein sequence: CASSYSKGPEAFF.